This paragraph reports one T cell receptor beta chain. Its cognate antigen has yet to be identified. Base qualities are not at hand, and no much larger clone is one base apart. Ophthalmopathy patients were characterized by moderately to severely active disease, a Clinical Activity Score of at least 3, a NOSPECS grade of at least 4, and a disease duration under 3 months. Patients were excluded if they had other autoimmune diseases, uncontrolled infections, pregnancy or lactation. Clinical symptoms, serum thyroxine, TRAb, thyroid ultrasound and orbital computed tomography were used for diagnosis. PBMCs were isolated from about 9.1 ml of fresh peripheral blood by Ficoll-Paque density gradient centrifugation. Trizol reagent was used to extract the total RNA, and its quality was then checked on an Agilent 2100 Bioanalyzer. This specimen comes from a study of Graves' ophthalmopathy and Graves' hyperthyroidism (dated by TCRdb to between 2018 and 2020). As for the study more broadly: Peripheral blood was collected at initial diagnosis, prior to any treatment. To tell Graves' ophthalmopathy apart from Graves' hyperthyroidism, and to predict which patients would progress to ophthalmopathy, the study relied on TCR beta repertoire signatures. In total, 135 blood samples were TCR-sequenced: around 42 ophthalmopathy, 75 hyperthyroidism and some 17 hyperthyroidism-to-ophthalmopathy patients. To explore V-J signatures that distinguish ophthalmopathy from hyperthyroidism, a discovery set of more than 90 patients was enrolled, made up of 40 to 45 with ophthalmopathy and fewer than 60 with stable hyperthyroidism. An independent validation cohort comprised 18 hyperthyroidism patients and about 16 patients who later progressed from hyperthyroidism to ophthalmopathy. T-cell repertoires of thyroid tissue and blood were compared in six or seven hyperthyroidism patients. Following sample collection, hyperthyroidism patients were given methimazole at a starting dose of 30 mg daily, and ophthalmopathy patients were given high-dose intravenous methylprednisolone. The investigation overall reported the following: Most of the expanded thyroid clonotypes with a frequency above 0.001 were also detected in blood, and it was suggested that the thyroid immune response may be reflected by blood repertoires. In cross-validation, the 13-signature model distinguished ophthalmopathy from stable hyperthyroidism with approximately 90% sensitivity and approximately 81% specificity, while in the test set the corresponding values were approximately 79% and 70%. No statistical method was used to set the sample size in advance, and the investigators knew which group each participant was assigned to. In validation, the model predicted ophthalmopathy progression with more than 55% sensitivity and roughly 78% specificity; eleven to twelve predicted patients were CT-confirmed with GO in a median of approximately 6.5 months.

For repertoire sequencing, TCR beta CDR3 regions were amplified from RNA transcripts. HTBI primers and the Qiagen OneStep RT-PCR kit were used in a first-round RT-PCR, which was followed by a second-round multiplex PCR, size selection and purification. Libraries were sequenced on an Illumina HiSeq2000 using paired-end 100 bp reads. Concerning the study's data processing: SOAPnuke was used to process the reads, throwing out any read that had adapters, had uncalled bases, had a mean Phred below 15, or lacked an exact constant-primer or identifier match. COPE v1.2.5 was used to merge the high-quality paired reads. Each unique nucleotide sequence was defined as a clonotype, and clonotypes were aligned to IMGT TRB V, D and J references with MiTCR v1.1. Only V-J combinations with frequency above 0.0001 were analysed, covering approximately 99% of repertoires. For each V-J combination, a TCR clonal expansion and chaos score was defined as the ratio of F50 clonal expansion to chaos observed in the TCRdist matrix. Welch's t-statistics and random forest were used to narrow the features down to about a dozen V-J combinations, which were then fed into a naive Bayes classifier. Thyroid-blood repertoire similarity was quantified with the Morisita-Horn index. TCRdb reprocessing: public reads trimmed at Q25 with fastp, clones called with MiXCR, in-frame beta chains kept. One record per CDR3 amino acid sequence lists the most common genes and DNA. TCRdb assigned the V and J calls; the authors' analysis was not used. The sample contains hundreds of thousands of distinct CDR3 sequences, roughly two fifths of them found a single time. Approximately 43% of the sample rests with the top ten.

CDR1 and CDR2 (SGHAT, FQDESV) derive from the germline V gene (reference sequence). From its cysteine to its phenylalanine, the CDR3 spans 12 amino acids. Here the CDR3 DNA is all that survives: 36 bases in frame from base 1. V is pared back by 1 base and J by 6 bases, with 4 bases lying between the germline termini. The receptor was derived from an adult man with Graves' ophthalmopathy. Sequenced material: peripheral blood. The chain was built from TRBV11-1 and TRBJ2-4; no D gene is confidently identified. The CDR3 protein: CASSLEGNIQYF. In nucleotide form, the sequence is TGTGCCAGCAGCTTAGAGGGAAACATTCAGTACTTC.